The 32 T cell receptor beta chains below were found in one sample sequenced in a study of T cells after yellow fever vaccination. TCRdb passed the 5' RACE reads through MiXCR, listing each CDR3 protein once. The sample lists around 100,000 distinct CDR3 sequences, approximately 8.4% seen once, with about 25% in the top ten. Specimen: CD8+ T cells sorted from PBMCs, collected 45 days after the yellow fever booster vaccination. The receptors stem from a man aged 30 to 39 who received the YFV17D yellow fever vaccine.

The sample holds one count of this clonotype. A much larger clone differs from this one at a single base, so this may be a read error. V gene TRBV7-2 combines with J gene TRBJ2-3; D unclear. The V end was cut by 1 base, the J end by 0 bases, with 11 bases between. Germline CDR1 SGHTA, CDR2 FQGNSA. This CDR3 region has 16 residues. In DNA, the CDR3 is TGTGCCAGCAGCTTAGGGAATAGCCCTAGCACAGATACGCAGTATTTT. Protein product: CASSLGNSPSTDTQYF.

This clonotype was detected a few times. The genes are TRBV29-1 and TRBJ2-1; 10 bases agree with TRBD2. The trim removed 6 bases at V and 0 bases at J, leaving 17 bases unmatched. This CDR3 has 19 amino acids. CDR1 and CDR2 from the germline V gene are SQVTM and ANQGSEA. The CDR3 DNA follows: TGCAGCGTCGTCGTGGGGACTAGCGAATTTCTTACCTCCTACAATGAGCAGTTCTTC. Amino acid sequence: CSVVVGTSEFLTSYNEQFF.

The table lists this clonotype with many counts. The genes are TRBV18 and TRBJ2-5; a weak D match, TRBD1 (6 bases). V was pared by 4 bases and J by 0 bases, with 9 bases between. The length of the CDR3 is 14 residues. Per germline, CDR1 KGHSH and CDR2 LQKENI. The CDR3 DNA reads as TGTGCCAGCTCACACAGGGAGAACCAAGAGACCCAGTACTTC. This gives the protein CASSHRENQETQYF.

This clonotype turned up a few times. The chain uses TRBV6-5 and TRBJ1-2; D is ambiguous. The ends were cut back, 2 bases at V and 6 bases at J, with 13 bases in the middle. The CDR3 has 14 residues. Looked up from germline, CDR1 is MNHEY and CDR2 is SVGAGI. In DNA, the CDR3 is TGTGCCAGCAGTTACAATCCGGCGGAAGATGGCTACACCTTC. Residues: CASSYNPAEDGYTF.

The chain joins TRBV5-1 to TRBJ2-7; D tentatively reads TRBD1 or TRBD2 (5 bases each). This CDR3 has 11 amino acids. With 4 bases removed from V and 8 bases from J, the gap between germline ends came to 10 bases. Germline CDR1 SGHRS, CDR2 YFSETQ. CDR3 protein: CASSLTGQQYF. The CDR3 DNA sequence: TGCGCCAGCAGCCTCACGGGACAGCAGTACTTC.

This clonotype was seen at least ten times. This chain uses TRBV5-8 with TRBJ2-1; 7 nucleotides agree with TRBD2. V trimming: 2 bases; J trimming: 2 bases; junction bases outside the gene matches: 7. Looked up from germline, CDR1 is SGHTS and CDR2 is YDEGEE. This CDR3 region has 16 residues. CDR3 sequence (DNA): TGTGCCAGCAGCTTCGGGCTAGCGGACACCTACAATGAGCAGTTCTTC. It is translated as CASSFGLADTYNEQFF.

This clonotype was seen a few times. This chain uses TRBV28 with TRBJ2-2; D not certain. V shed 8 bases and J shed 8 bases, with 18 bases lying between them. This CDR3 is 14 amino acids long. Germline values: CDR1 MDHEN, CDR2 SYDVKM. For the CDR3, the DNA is TGTGCCAGCGCCGATTCGGGCTTTAAGGGGGAGCTGTTTTTT. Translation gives CASADSGFKGELFF.

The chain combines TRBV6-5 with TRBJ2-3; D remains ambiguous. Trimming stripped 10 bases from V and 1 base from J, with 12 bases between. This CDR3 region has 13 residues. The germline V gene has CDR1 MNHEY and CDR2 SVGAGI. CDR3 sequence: CATPKDGTDTQYF. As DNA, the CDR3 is TGTGCCACCCCGAAGGATGGCACAGATACGCAGTATTTT.

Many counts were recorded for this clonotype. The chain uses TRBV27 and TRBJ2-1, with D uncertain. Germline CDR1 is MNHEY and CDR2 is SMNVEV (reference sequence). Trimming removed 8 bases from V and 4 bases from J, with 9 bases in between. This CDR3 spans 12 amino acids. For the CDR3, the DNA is TGTGCCAGCGTAGACTTTTACAATGAGCAGTTCTTC. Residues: CASVDFYNEQFF.

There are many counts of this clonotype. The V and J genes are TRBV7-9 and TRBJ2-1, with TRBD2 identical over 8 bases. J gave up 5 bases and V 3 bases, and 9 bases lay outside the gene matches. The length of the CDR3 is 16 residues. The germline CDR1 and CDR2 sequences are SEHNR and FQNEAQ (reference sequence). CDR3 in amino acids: CASSFPVAGPNNEQFF. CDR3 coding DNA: TGTGCCAGCAGCTTCCCCGTAGCGGGACCGAACAATGAGCAGTTCTTC.

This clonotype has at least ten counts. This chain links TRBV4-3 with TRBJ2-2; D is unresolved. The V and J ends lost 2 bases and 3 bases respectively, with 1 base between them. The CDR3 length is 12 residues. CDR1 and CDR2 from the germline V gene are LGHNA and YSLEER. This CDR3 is CASSQHTGELFF. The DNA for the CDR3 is TGCGCCAGCAGCCAACACACCGGGGAGCTGTTTTTT.

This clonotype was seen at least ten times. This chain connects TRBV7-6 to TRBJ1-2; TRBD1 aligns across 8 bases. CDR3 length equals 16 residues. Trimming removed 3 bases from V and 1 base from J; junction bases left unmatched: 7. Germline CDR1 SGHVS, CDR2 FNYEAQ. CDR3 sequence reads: CASSFGQGPFNYGYTF. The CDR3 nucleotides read TGTGCCAGCAGCTTCGGACAGGGACCTTTTAACTATGGCTACACCTTC.

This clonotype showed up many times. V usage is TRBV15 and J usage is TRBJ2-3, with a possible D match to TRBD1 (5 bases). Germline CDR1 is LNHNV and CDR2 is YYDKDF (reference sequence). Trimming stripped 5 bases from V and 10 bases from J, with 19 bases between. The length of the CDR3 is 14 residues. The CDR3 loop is CATSPGWGQMAQYF. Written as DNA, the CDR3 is TGTGCCACCAGCCCCGGGTGGGGCCAGATGGCGCAGTATTTT.

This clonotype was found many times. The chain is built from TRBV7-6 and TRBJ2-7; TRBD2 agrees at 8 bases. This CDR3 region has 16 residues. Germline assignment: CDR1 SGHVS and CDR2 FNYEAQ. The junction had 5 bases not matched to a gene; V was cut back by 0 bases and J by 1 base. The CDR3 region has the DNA TGTGCCAGCAGCTTAGCGGAAACTAGCGGATCCTACGAGCAGTACTTC. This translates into CASSLAETSGSYEQYF.

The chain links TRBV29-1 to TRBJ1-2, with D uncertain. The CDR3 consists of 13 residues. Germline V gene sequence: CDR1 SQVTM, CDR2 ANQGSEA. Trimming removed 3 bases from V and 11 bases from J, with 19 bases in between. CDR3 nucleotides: TGCAGCGTTGACCTAAATGGGGAGGCGGGTTACACCTTC. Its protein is CSVDLNGEAGYTF. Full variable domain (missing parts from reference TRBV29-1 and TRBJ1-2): SAVISQKPSRDICQRGTSLTIQCQVDSQVTMMFWYRQQPGQSLTLIATANQGSEATYESGFVIDKFPISRPNLTFSTLTVSNMSPEDSSIYLCSVDLNGEAGYTFGSGTRLTVV.

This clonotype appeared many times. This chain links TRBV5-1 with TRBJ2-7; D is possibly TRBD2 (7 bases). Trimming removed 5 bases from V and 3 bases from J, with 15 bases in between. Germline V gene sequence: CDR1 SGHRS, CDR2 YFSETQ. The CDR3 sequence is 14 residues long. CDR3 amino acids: CASSNVGGGYEQYF. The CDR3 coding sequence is TGCGCCAGCAGTAATGTAGGGGGGGGCTACGAGCAGTACTTC.

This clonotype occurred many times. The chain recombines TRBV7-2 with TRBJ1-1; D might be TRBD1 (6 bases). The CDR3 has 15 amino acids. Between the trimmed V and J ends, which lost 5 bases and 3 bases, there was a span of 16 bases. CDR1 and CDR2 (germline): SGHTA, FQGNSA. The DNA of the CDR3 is TGTGCCAGCAGCCCCTTCGGACAGAGGGACACTGAAGCTTTCTTT. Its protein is CASSPFGQRDTEAFF.

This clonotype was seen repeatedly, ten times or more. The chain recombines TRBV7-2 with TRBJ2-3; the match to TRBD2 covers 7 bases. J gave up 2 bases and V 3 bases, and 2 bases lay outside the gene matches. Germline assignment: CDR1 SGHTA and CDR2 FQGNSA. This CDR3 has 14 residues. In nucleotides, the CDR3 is TGTGCCAGCAGCTTGGGGGGGAACACAGATACGCAGTATTTT. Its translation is CASSLGGNTDTQYF.

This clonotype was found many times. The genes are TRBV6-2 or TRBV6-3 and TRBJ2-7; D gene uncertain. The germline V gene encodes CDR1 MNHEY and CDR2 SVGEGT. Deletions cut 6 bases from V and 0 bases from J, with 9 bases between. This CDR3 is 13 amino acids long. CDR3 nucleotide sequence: TGTGCCAGCAGAGGCGGTAACTCCTACGAGCAGTACTTC. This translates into CASRGGNSYEQYF.

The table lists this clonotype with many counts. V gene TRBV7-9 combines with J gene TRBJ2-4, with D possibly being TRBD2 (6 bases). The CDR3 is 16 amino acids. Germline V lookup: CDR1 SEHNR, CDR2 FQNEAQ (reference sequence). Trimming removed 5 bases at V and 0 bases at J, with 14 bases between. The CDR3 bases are TGTGCCAGCAGCCTAACGCGGGGATTAGCCAAAAACATTCAGTACTTC. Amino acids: CASSLTRGLAKNIQYF.

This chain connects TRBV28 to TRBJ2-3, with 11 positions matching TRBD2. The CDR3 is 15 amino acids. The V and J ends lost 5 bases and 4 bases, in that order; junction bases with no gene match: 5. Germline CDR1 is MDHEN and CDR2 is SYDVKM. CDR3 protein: CASSLLAGESDTQYF. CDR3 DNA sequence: TGTGCCAGCAGTCTACTAGCGGGAGAGTCAGATACGCAGTATTTT.

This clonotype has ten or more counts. The CDR3 is CASSPGATGVRAYEQYF. CDR3 nucleotides: TGTGCCAGCAGTCCGGGGGCCACAGGGGTGCGCGCCTACGAGCAGTACTTC. The chain links TRBV12-3 or TRBV12-4 to TRBJ2-7; D may be TRBD1 (7 bases). The CDR3 contains 17 residues. Trimming took off 5 bases at V and 2 bases at J, with 22 bases between the two ends.

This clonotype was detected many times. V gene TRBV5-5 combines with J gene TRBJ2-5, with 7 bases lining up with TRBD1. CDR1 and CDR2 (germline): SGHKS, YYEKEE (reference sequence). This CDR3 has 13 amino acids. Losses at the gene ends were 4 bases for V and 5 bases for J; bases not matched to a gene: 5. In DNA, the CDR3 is TGTGCCAGCAGCCCCGACAGGGTGGAGACCCAGTACTTC. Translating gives CASSPDRVETQYF.

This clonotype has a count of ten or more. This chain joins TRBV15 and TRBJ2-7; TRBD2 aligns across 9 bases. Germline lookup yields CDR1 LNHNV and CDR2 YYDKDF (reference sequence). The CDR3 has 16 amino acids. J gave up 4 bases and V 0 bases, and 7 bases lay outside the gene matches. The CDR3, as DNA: TGTGCCACCAGCAGAGATAGCGGGAGAAGAAGGTACGAGCAGTACTTC. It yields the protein CATSRDSGRRRYEQYF.

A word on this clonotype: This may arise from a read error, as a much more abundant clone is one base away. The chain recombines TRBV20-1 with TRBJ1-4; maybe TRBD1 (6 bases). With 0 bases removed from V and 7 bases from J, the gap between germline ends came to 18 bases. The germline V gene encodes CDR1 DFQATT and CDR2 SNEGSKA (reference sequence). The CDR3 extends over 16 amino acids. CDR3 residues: CSAREPTQGISEKLFF. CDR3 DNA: TGCAGTGCTAGAGAACCAACACAGGGAATAAGTGAAAAACTGTTTTTT.

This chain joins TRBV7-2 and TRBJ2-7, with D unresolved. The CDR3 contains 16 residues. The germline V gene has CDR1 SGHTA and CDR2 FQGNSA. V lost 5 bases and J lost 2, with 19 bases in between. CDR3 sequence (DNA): TGTGCCAGCAGCCCCCCAGACCGAGTGGGTGCCTACGAGCAGTACTTC. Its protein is CASSPPDRVGAYEQYF.

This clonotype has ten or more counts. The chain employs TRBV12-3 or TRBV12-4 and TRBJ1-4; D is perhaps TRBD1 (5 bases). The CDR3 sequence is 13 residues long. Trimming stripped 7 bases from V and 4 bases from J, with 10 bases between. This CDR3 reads CASTSGDNEKLFF. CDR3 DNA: TGTGCCAGCACATCGGGGGATAATGAAAAACTGTTTTTT.

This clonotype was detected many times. The CDR3 nucleotides are TGCAGTGCTAGTTCGGGGACCGAGCAGTACTTC. Its protein is CSASSGTEQYF. The chain has TRBV20-1 and TRBJ2-7; either TRBD1 or TRBD2 may supply D (5 bases each). In germline, CDR1 is DFQATT, CDR2 SNEGSKA (reference sequence). This CDR3 contains 11 residues. V lost 3 bases to trimming and J lost 6 bases, with 9 bases between them.

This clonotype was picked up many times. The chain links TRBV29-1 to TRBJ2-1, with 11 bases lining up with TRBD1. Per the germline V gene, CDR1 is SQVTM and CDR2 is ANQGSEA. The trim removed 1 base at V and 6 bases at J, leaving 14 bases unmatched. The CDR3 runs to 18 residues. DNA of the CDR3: TGCAGCGTTGAAGGGTTGAGGACAGGGGGCGCGGCCGTCAATGAGCAGTTCTTC. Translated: CSVEGLRTGGAAVNEQFF.

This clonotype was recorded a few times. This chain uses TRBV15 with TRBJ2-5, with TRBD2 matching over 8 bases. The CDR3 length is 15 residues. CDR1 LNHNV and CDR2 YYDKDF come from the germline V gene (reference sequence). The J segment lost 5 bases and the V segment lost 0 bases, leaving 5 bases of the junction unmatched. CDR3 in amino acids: CATSRDKGGGETQYF. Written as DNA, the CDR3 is TGTGCCACCAGCAGAGATAAGGGCGGGGGGGAGACCCAGTACTTC.

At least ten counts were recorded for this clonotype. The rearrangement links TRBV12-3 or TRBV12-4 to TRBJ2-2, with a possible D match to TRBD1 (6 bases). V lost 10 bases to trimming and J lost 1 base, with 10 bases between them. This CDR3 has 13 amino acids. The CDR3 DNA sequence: TGTGCCATCCCGGACAGGAACACCGGGGAGCTGTTTTTT. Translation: CAIPDRNTGELFF.

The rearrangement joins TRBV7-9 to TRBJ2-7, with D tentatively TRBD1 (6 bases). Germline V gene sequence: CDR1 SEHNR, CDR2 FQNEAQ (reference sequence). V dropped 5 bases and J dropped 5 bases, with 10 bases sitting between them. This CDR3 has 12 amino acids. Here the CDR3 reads CASSTGFDEQYF. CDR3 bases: TGTGCCAGCAGCACAGGGTTCGACGAGCAGTACTTC.